This TCR beta chain emerged from a study of T cells in Graves' hyperthyroidism and ophthalmopathy. Study conclusions and caveats: In validation, the model predicted ophthalmopathy. These predictions came a median roughly 6.5 months before onset. Stable hyperthyroidism was told apart from ophthalmopathy by a model built on 13 V-J features. Peripheral blood also featured most of the thyroid clonotypes expanded above 0.001.

RNA transcripts yielded amplified TCR beta CDR3 regions. The TCR CDR3 was amplified in a first-round RT-PCR using the HTBI primer set. Each CDR3 protein gets one entry after TCRdb re-called the multiplex PCR reads with MiXCR. The sample holds approximately 510,000 distinct CDR3 sequences, around 21% seen once. Concerning this clonotype: Antigen specificity is unknown.

A lack of ophthalmopathy progression within 18 months defined stable Graves' hyperthyroidism. The CDR3 consists of 15 residues. Germline loops: CDR1 DFQATT, CDR2 SNEGSKA (reference sequence). Trimming stripped 5 bases from V and 5 bases from J, with 21 bases between. This sequence joins TRBV20-1 and TRBJ2-5, with D possibly TRBD2 on 5 matching bases. This receptor was identified in a man aged 18 to 29 with Graves' hyperthyroidism. Sequences were obtained from blood. The CDR3 DNA is TGCAGTGCTGAACCCATAGGAAGCGGCATGGAGACCCAGTACTTC. Its protein product is CSAEPIGSGMETQYF.